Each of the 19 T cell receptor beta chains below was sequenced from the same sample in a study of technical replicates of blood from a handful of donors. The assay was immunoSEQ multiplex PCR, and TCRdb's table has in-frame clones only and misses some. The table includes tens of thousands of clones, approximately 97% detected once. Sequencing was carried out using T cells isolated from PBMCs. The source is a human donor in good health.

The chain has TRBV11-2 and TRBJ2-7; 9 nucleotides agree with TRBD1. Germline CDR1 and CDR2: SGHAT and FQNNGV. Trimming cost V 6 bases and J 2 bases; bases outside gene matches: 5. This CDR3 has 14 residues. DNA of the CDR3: TGTGCCAGCAGAGGGAGACAGGGGGCCTACGAGCAGTACTTC. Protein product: CASRGRQGAYEQYF.

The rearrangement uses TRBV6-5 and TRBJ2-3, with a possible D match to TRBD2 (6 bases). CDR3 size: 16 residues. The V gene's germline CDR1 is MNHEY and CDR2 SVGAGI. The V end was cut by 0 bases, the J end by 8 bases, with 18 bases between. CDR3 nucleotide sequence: TGTGCCAGCAGTTACTCGACTAGATTAGCCCCGGCTACGCAGTATTTT. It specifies CASSYSTRLAPATQYF.

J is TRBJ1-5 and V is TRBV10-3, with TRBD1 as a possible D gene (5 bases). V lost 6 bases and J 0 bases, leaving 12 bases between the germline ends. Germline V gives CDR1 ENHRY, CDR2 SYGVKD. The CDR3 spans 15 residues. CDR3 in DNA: TGTGCCATCAGAGCCGACAGTCATAGCAATCAGCCCCAGCATTTT. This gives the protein CAIRADSHSNQPQHF.

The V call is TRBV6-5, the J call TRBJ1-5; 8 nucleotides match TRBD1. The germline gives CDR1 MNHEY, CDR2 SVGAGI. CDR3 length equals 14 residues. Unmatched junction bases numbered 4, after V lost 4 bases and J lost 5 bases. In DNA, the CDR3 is TGTGCCAGCAGTTTCGGGACAGGAGATCAGCCCCAGCATTTT. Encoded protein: CASSFGTGDQPQHF.

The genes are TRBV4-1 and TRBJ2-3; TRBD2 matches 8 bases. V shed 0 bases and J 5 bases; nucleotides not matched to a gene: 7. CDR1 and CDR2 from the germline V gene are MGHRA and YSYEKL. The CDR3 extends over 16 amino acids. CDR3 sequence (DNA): TGCGCCAGCAGCCAAGACTCGGTTCTAGCGGGAGATACGCAGTATTTT. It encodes CASSQDSVLAGDTQYF.

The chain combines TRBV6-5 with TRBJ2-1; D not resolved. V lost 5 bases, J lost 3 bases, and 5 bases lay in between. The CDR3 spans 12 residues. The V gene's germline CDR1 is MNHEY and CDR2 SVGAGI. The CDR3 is CASSDNYNEQFF. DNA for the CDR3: TGTGCCAGCAGTGACAACTACAATGAGCAGTTCTTC.

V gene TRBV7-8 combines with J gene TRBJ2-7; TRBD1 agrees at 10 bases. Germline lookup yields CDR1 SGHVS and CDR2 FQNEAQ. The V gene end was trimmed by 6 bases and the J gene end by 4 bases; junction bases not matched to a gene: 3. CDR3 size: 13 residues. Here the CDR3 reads CASSPDRGYEQYF. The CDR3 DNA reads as TGTGCCAGCAGTCCGGACAGGGGGTACGAGCAGTACTTC.

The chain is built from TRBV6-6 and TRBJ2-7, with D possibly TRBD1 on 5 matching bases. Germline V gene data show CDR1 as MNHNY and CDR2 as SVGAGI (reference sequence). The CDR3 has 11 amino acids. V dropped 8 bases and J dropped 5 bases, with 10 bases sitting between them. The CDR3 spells CASSKGDEQYF. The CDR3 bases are TGTGCCAGCTCGAAAGGGGACGAGCAGTACTTC.

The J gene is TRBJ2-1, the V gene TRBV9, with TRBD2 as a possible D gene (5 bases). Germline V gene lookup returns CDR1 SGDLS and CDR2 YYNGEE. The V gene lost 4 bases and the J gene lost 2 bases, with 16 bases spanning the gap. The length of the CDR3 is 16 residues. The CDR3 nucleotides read TGTGCCAGCAGCATAGAACATAGCGCGGCCTACAATGAGCAGTTCTTC. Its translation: CASSIEHSAAYNEQFF.

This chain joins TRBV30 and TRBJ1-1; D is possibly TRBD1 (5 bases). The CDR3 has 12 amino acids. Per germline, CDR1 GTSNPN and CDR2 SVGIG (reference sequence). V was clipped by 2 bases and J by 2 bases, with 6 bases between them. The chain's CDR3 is CAWSQGNTEAFF. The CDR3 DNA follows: TGTGCCTGGAGTCAGGGCAACACTGAAGCTTTCTTT.

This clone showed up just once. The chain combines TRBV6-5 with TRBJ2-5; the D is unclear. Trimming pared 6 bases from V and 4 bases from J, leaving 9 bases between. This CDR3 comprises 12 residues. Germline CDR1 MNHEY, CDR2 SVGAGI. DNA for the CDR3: TGTGCCAGCAGCAGTTCTGGAGAGACCCAGTACTTC. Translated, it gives CASSSSGETQYF.

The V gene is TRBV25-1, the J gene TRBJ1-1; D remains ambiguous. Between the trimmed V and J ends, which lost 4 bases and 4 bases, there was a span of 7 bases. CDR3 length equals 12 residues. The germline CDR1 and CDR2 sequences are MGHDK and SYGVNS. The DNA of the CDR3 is TGTGCCAGCAGTGGGTCCGGCACTGAAGCTTTCTTT. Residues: CASSGSGTEAFF. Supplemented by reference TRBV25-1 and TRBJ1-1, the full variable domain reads EADIYQTPRYLVIGTGKKITLECSQTMGHDKMYWYQQDPGMELHLIHYSYGVNSTEKGDLSSESTVSRIRTEHFPLTLESARPSHTSQYLCASSGSGTEAFFGQGTRLTVV.

CDR3 nucleotide sequence: TGTGCCAGCAGCCAAGGACACACAGGAGTAAACACCATATATTTT. Translated, it gives CASSQGHTGVNTIYF. J is TRBJ1-3 and V is TRBV5-4; D is possibly TRBD1 (5 bases). V dropped 4 bases and J dropped 6 bases, with 17 bases sitting between them. Per the germline V gene, CDR1 is SGHNT and CDR2 is YYREEE (reference sequence). The CDR3 runs to 15 residues. The full variable domain, its missing parts supplied by reference TRBV5-4 and TRBJ1-3, is ETGVTQSPTHLIKTRGQQVTLRCSSQSGHNTVSWYQQALGQGPQFIFQYYREEENGRGNFPPRFSGLQFPNYSSELNVNALELDDSALYLCASSQGHTGVNTIYFGEGSWLTVV.

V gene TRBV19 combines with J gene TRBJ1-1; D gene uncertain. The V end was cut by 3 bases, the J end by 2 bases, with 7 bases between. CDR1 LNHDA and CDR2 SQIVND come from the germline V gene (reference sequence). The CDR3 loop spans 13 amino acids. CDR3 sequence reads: CASSMLLNTEAFF. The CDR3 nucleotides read TGTGCCAGTAGTATGCTACTAAACACTGAAGCTTTCTTT.

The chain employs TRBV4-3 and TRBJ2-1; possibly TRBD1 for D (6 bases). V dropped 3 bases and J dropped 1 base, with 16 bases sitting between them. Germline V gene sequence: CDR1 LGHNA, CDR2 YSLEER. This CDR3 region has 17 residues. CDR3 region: CASSHLLTGGSYNEQFF. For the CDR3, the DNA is TGCGCCAGCAGCCATCTCCTGACAGGAGGTTCCTACAATGAGCAGTTCTTC.

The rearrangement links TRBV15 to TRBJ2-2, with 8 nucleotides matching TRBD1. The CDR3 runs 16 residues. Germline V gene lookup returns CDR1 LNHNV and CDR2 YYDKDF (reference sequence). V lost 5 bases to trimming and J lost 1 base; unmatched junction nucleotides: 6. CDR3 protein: CATSPLGQGNTGELFF. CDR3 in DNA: TGTGCCACCAGCCCACTTGGACAGGGGAACACCGGGGAGCTGTTTTTT.

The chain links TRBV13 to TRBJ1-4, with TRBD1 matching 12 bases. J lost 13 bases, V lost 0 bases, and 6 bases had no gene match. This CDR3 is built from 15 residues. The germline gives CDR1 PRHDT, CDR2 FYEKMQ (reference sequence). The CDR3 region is CASSLGGTGGEGLFF. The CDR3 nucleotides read TGTGCCAGCAGCTTAGGAGGGACAGGGGGCGAGGGACTGTTTTTT.

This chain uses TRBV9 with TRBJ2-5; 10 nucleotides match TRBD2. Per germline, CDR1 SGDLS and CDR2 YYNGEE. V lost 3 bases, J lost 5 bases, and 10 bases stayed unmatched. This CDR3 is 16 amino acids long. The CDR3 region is CASSATAGGPGETQYF. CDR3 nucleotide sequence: TGTGCCAGCAGCGCTACAGCGGGAGGGCCGGGTGAGACCCAGTACTTC.

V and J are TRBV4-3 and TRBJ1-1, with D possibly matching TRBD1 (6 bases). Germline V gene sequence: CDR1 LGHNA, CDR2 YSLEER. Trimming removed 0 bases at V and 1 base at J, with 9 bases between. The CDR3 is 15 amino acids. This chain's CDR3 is CASSQEETGNTEAFF. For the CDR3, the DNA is TGCGCCAGCAGCCAAGAGGAGACAGGGAACACTGAAGCTTTCTTT.